This T cell receptor beta chain was recorded in a study of shared clonotypes between healthy human individuals. Trimming removed 4 bases from V and 10 bases from J, with 11 bases in between. The CDR3 is 13 residues long. Germline CDR1 is ENHRY and CDR2 is SYGVKD. Overall study findings and caveats: Estimated richness was generally greater in naive than memory subsets. Donor scarcity curtailed the genetic and exposure-history diversity represented herein.

On this clone: Antigen unknown.

Deep-level assay runs were performed. It was across several immunoSEQ plates that each subset's genomic DNA was evenly split. TCRdb's copy holds only in-frame clones and misses some; the assay was immunoSEQ multiplex PCR. The sample shows about 1.5 million clones, roughly 98% of them seen only once. Material for sequencing was naive CD4+ T cells sorted from blood. The subset was: CD45RA+ positively selected. This receptor was taken from a young man in good health. The chain links TRBV10-3 to TRBJ2-6; possibly TRBD1 for D (6 bases). CDR3 residues: CAISGTVGNVLTF. The CDR3 coding sequence is TGTGCCATCAGTGGGACAGTGGGGAACGTCCTGACTTTC.